A single sample is the source of the 7 T cell receptor beta chains below, sequenced in a study of regulatory T cells in long-lasting Graves disease (dated by TCRdb to the early 2020s). The library came from multiplex PCR. Sequencing was carried out with an Illumina HiSeq 4000. iRepertoire HTBI primers and Arm-PCR amplification of CDR3 regions were used to construct TCR beta libraries. TCRdb trimmed the raw reads at Q25, called clones with MiXCR and kept productive beta chains. Each CDR3 protein gets just one entry, which takes the most common genes and DNA from the rows behind it. Recorded for this sample are a few hundred thousand distinct CDR3 sequences; about a quarter of them occurred a single time. About a quarter of the sample belongs to the ten largest clones. The time point tag for this specimen amounts to: persistent/refractory GD, antithyroid drugs over 5 years with positive TRAb. RNA was extracted from PBMCs in TRIzol for both TCR sequencing and RNA sequencing.

The sequences come from peripheral blood mononuclear cells (PBMCs), collected when the disease was refractory, from a patient treated with antithyroid drugs. The receptors were gathered from a female donor with Graves disease.

The chain uses TRBV19 and TRBJ1-1; D ambiguous. The CDR3 totals 14 residues. V lost 6 bases to trimming and J lost 4 bases, with 15 bases between them. CDR1 is LNHDA and CDR2 is SQIVND in the germline V gene (reference sequence). CDR3 in amino acids: CASRGLGSITEAFF. CDR3 in DNA: TGTGCCAGTAGGGGTCTGGGGTCGATCACTGAAGCTTTCTTT.

This clonotype was seen ten or more times. The chain links TRBV3-1 to TRBJ2-5; 11 nucleotides agree with TRBD2. The V and J ends lost 4 bases and 2 bases, in that order; junction bases with no gene match: 6. The CDR3 totals 16 residues. From germline, CDR1 is LGHDT and CDR2 YNNKEL (reference sequence). CDR3 bases: TGTGCCAGCAGCCTCGGACTAGCGGGCCAACAAGAGACCCAGTACTTC. It translates to CASSLGLAGQQETQYF.

The V and J genes are TRBV7-9 and TRBJ2-7; D uncertain. V lost 1 base and J 2 bases, leaving 12 bases between the germline ends. CDR1 and CDR2 from the germline V gene are SEHNR and FQNEAQ (reference sequence). This CDR3 spans 15 amino acids. The CDR3 protein is CASSLGSPGTYEQYF. In DNA form, the CDR3 reads TGTGCCAGCAGCTTAGGGAGTCCTGGGACCTACGAGCAGTACTTC.

The chain uses TRBV19 and TRBJ1-5, with a tentative D call TRBD1 (6 bases). In germline, CDR1 is LNHDA, CDR2 SQIVND (reference sequence). There are 14 residues in the CDR3. Trimming took off 3 bases at V and 5 bases at J, with 11 bases between the two ends. CDR3: CASSIFRGYQPQHF. DNA for the CDR3: TGTGCCAGTAGTATCTTCAGGGGATATCAGCCCCAGCATTTT. Complete variable domain (other parts from reference TRBV19 and TRBJ1-5): DGGITQSPKYLFRKEGQNVTLSCEQNLNHDAMYWYRQDPGQGLRLIYYSQIVNDFQKGDIAEGYSVSREKKESFPLTVTSAQKNPTAFYLCASSIFRGYQPQHFGDGTRLSIL.

This chain's CDR3 is CASSPTTSGEQFF. DNA of the CDR3: TGTGCCAGCAGCCCAACAACTAGCGGAGAGCAGTTCTTC. V usage is TRBV9 and J usage is TRBJ2-1; 8 bases fit TRBD2. This CDR3 contains 13 residues. The trim removed 4 bases at V and 10 bases at J, leaving 7 bases unmatched. Germline CDR1 is SGDLS and CDR2 is YYNGEE. The full variable domain, in which reference TRBV9 and TRBJ2-1 provide the parts outside the CDR3, is DSGVTQTPKHLITATGQRVTLRCSPRSGDLSVYWYQQSLDQGLQFLIQYYNGEERAKGNILERFSAQQFPDLHSELNLSSLELGDSALYFCASSPTTSGEQFFGPGTRLTVL.

This clonotype was observed at least ten times. This chain joins TRBV20-1 and TRBJ2-7, with 8 bases matching TRBD1. V shed 6 bases, J shed 2 bases, and the junction held 12 bases outside the gene matches. Germline values: CDR1 DFQATT, CDR2 SNEGSKA (reference sequence). The CDR3 covers 15 residues. The CDR3 DNA reads TGCAGTGCCATCCCCGGGACAGGTTTACCCTACGAGCAGTACTTC. Translation: CSAIPGTGLPYEQYF.

V and J are TRBV7-8 and TRBJ1-5, with TRBD1 matching over 7 bases. Germline V CDR1 and CDR2: SGHVS, FQNEAQ. V gave up 6 bases and J gave up 0 bases; unmatched junction bases: 17. The CDR3 is 19 residues long. The CDR3 DNA reads as TGTGCCAGCAGTTCGAATTTGGGCAGGGGGGGGATTAGCAATCAGCCCCAGCATTTT. Amino acid sequence: CASSSNLGRGGISNQPQHF. The full variable domain, rest sourced from reference TRBV7-8 and TRBJ1-5, is GAGVSQSPRYKVAKRGQDVALRCDPISGHVSLFWYQQALGQGPEFLTYFQNEAQLDKSGLPSDRFFAERPEGSVSTLKIQRTQQEDSAVYLCASSSNLGRGGISNQPQHFGDGTRLSIL.